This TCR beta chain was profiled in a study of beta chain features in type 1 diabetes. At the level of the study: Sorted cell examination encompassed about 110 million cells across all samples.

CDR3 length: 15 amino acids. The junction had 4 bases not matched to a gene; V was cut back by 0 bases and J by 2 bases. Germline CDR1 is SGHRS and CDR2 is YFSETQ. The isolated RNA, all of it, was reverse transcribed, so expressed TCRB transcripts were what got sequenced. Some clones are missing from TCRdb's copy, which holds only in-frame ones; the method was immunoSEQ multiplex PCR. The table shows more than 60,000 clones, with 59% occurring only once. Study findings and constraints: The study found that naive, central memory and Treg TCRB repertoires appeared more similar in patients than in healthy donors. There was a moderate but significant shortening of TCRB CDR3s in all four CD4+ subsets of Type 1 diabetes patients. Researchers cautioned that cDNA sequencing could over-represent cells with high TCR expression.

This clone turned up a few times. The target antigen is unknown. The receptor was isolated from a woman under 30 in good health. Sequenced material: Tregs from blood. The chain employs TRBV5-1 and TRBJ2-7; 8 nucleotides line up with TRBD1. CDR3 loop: CASSLAGTGPYEQYF. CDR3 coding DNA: TGCGCCAGCAGCTTGGCCGGGACAGGCCCCTACGAGCAGTACTTC.